Following are 9 T cell receptor beta chains from one sample sequenced in a study of radiation and T cells in renal cell carcinoma. The time point here: blood 4 weeks post-SBRT, at nephrectomy. Treatment denoted: 15 Gy SBRT to primary tumor, nephrectomy 4 weeks later. Assay: immunoSEQ multiplex PCR; the TCRdb copy retains only in-frame clones and omits some. The sample consists of about 77,000 clones, 70% to 90% of them appearing once. The source was blood, collected from a patient whose treatment included radiotherapy and nephrectomy. The source of these receptors is a woman in her sixties with renal cell carcinoma.

This clone has just one count. This rearrangement joins TRBV2 to TRBJ1-2, with D uncertain. The CDR3 is made up of 18 amino acids. Per germline, CDR1 SNHLY and CDR2 FYNNEI. V lost 0 bases, J lost 5 bases, and 22 bases lay in between. The CDR3 sequence is CASSEASGPDWVGYGYTF. In DNA, the CDR3 is TGTGCCAGCAGTGAAGCAAGCGGCCCTGATTGGGTTGGATATGGCTACACCTTC.

This chain connects TRBV7-9 to TRBJ2-2; 7 nucleotides agree with TRBD2. Germline lookup yields CDR1 SEHNR and CDR2 FQNEAQ (reference sequence). The CDR3 length is 16 residues. With 1 base clipped from V and 5 bases from J, the junction kept 7 bases outside the gene matches. CDR3 loop: CASSLGAGAVTGELFF. CDR3 in DNA: TGTGCCAGCAGCTTAGGGGCGGGAGCTGTAACCGGGGAGCTGTTTTTT.

The chain joins TRBV18 to TRBJ2-7, with D hard to call. The ends were cut back, 5 bases at V and 6 bases at J, with 11 bases in the middle. There are 12 residues in the CDR3. In germline, CDR1 is KGHSH, CDR2 LQKENI. Here the CDR3 reads CASSAAASEQYF. DNA of the CDR3: TGTGCCAGCTCAGCCGCTGCTTCCGAGCAGTACTTC.

This clone appeared a few times. The CDR3 loop reads CASSGQWNTEAFF. The CDR3 nucleotides are TGTGCCAGCAGCGGACAATGGAACACTGAAGCTTTCTTT. This rearrangement joins TRBV2 to TRBJ1-1; D might be TRBD1 (5 bases). Trimming shortened V by 6 bases and J by 1 base, and 9 bases separated the two germline ends. The CDR3 is made up of 13 amino acids. The V gene's germline CDR1 is SNHLY and CDR2 FYNNEI.

This clone has only one observation. This chain joins TRBV27 and TRBJ1-1; the match to TRBD1 covers 11 bases. This CDR3 spans 19 amino acids. J gave up 3 bases and V 2 bases, and 14 bases lay outside the gene matches. Per the germline V gene, CDR1 is MNHEY and CDR2 is SMNVEV (reference sequence). CDR3 sequence reads: CASSLTYRTGGLPDTEAFF. The CDR3 DNA reads as TGTGCCAGCAGTTTAACTTATAGGACAGGGGGCTTACCTGACACTGAAGCTTTCTTT.

This rearrangement joins TRBV9 to TRBJ1-2; D is possibly TRBD1 (5 bases). The V and J ends lost 3 bases and 6 bases respectively, with 18 bases between them. Looked up from germline, CDR1 is SGDLS and CDR2 is YYNGEE. This CDR3 comprises 15 residues. CDR3 amino acids: CASSGAGGTFNGYTF. CDR3 DNA sequence: TGTGCCAGCAGCGGCGCCGGGGGTACGTTTAATGGCTACACCTTC.

This chain connects TRBV28 to TRBJ2-7; 9 bases map to TRBD1. The CDR3 totals 16 residues. The germline V gene encodes CDR1 MDHEN and CDR2 SYDVKM. The ends lost 6 bases at V and 1 base at J; junction bases unmatched: 10. DNA for the CDR3: TGTGCCAGCAGGCGGGCTCTGGACAGGGGATCCTACGAGCAGTACTTC. Its translation: CASRRALDRGSYEQYF. The full variable domain, its missing parts supplied by reference TRBV28 and TRBJ2-7, is DVKVTQSSRYLVKRTGEKVFLECVQDMDHENMFWYRQDPGLGLRLIYFSYDVKMKEKGDIPEGYSVSREKKERFSLILESASTNQTSMYLCASRRALDRGSYEQYFGPGTRLTVT.

The gene calls are TRBV6-6 and TRBJ1-1, with D possibly matching TRBD1 (5 bases). V was trimmed by 6 bases and J by 7 bases, leaving 15 bases between them. The CDR3 loop spans 13 amino acids. Germline-derived CDR1 and CDR2 are MNHNY and SVGAGI (reference sequence). CDR3 residues: CASSSGLRNEAFF. The CDR3 nucleotides read TGTGCCAGCAGCTCGGGACTGCGCAATGAAGCTTTCTTT.

This chain uses TRBV10-2 with TRBJ1-5, with TRBD1 identical over 7 bases. This CDR3 comprises 13 residues. The ends lost 10 bases at V and 2 bases at J; junction bases unmatched: 5. Per the germline V gene, CDR1 is WSHSY and CDR2 is SAAADI. The DNA for the CDR3 is TGCGCCACCTTAGACAGGGGCAATCAGCCCCAGCATTTT. Translated: CATLDRGNQPQHF.